What follows are 20 T cell receptor beta chains derived from one specimen sequenced in a study of vaccination and CD4 T cells after COVID-19. Sequencing of the DNA from cultured CD4+ T cells was carried out with the Oncomine TCR Beta short-read assay. TCRdb reprocessed the PCR reads via MiXCR and lists one record per CDR3 protein. The table lists about 18,000 distinct CDR3 sequences, approximately 55% of them singletons. Their recognized antigens are unknown. Sample treatment: roughly 11-day PBMC culture with coronavirus spike peptide pools or control peptides (ViraFEST assay). Sequencing input: CD4+ T cells from blood, cultured in vitro. These receptors were obtained from a human donor who had recovered from COVID-19.

This chain joins TRBV21-1 and TRBJ2-7; no check of the table's D call, TRBD1, against the DNA was made. TRBV21-1 is reported as a pseudogene. CDR3 size: 16 residues. CDR3 sequence: CASSKVEEIRGHEQYF. The CDR3 nucleotides read TGTGCCAGCAGCAAAGTCGAAGAGATTCGGGGCCACGAGCAGTACTTC.

The V call is TRBV7-6, the J call TRBJ2-5; a possible D gene is TRBD2 (5 bases). Germline V lookup: CDR1 SGHVS, CDR2 FNYEAQ. The CDR3 has 13 amino acids. The V end was cut by 2 bases, the J end by 7 bases, with 11 bases between. CDR3 residues: CASSLKLEGTQYF. In nucleotides, the CDR3 is TGTGCCAGCAGCTTAAAACTAGAGGGGACCCAGTACTTC.

The chain uses TRBV18 and TRBJ1-5, with D possibly TRBD1 on 5 matching bases. V lost 2 bases and J 9 bases, leaving 20 bases between the germline ends. This CDR3 region has 16 residues. Germline CDR1 KGHSH, CDR2 LQKENI. For the CDR3, the DNA is TGTGCCAGCTCACCAAGCCGGGACGCCGCAAGGTTGCCCCAGCATTTT. Translated, it gives CASSPSRDAARLPQHF. The full variable domain, completed using reference TRBV18 and TRBJ1-5, is NAGVMQNPRHLVRRRGQEARLRCSPMKGHSHVYWYRQLPEEGLKFMVYLQKENIIDESGMPKERFSAEFPKEGPSILRIQQVVRGDSAAYFCASSPSRDAARLPQHFGDGTRLSIL.

The rearrangement uses TRBV15 and TRBJ1-4; D is perhaps TRBD1 (6 bases). CDR3 length equals 16 residues. The germline gives CDR1 LNHNV, CDR2 YYDKDF (reference sequence). Trimming removed 0 bases from V and 3 bases from J, with 11 bases in between. The CDR3 spells CATSRESQGPNEKLFF. The CDR3 DNA reads TGTGCCACCAGCAGAGAGTCTCAGGGGCCTAATGAAAAACTGTTTTTT.

This chain uses TRBV5-1 with TRBJ1-1; 11 positions match TRBD1. The trim removed 4 bases at V and 5 bases at J, leaving 13 bases unmatched. The length of the CDR3 is 17 residues. Germline assignment: CDR1 SGHRS and CDR2 YFSETQ. The CDR3 is CASSLEPTGTGGTEAFF. CDR3 sequence (DNA): TGCGCCAGCAGCCTAGAGCCAACTGGGACAGGGGGTACTGAAGCTTTCTTT.

The rearrangement joins TRBV19 to TRBJ2-5; 8 bases agree with TRBD2. The J segment lost 2 bases and the V segment lost 1 base, leaving 9 bases of the junction unmatched. Germline V gene lookup returns CDR1 LNHDA and CDR2 SQIVND (reference sequence). The CDR3 extends over 17 amino acids. Here the CDR3 DNA reads TGTGCCAGTAGTATAGGGGCGACTAGCGACCCACAAGAGACCCAGTACTTC. Residues: CASSIGATSDPQETQYF.

This sequence joins TRBV5-1 and TRBJ2-7; 7 bases line up with TRBD2. V shed 0 bases and J 2 bases; nucleotides not matched to a gene: 5. The length of the CDR3 is 15 residues. Per germline, CDR1 SGHRS and CDR2 YFSETQ. Written as DNA, the CDR3 is TGCGCCAGCAGCTTGGGTCTAGCGGCCACCTACGAGCAGTACTTC. This gives the protein CASSLGLAATYEQYF. Supplemented by reference TRBV5-1 and TRBJ2-7, the full variable domain reads KAGVTQTPRYLIKTRGQQVTLSCSPISGHRSVSWYQQTPGQGLQFLFEYFSETQRNKGNFPGRFSGRQFSNSRSEMNVSTLELGDSALYLCASSLGLAATYEQYFGPGTRLTVT.

The chain has TRBV7-2 and TRBJ1-4; D uncertain. This CDR3 region has 14 residues. CDR1 and CDR2 (germline): SGHTA, FQGNSA. Trimming shortened V by 2 bases and J by 10 bases, and 14 bases separated the two germline ends. CDR3: CASSLNLGGGKLFF. The CDR3 nucleotides read TGTGCCAGCAGCTTAAATCTTGGAGGTGGAAAACTGTTTTTT. The full variable domain, in which reference TRBV7-2 and TRBJ1-4 provide the parts outside the CDR3, is GAGVSQSPSNKVTEKGKDVELRCDPISGHTALYWYRQSLGQGLEFLIYFQGNSAPDKSGLPSDRFSAERTGGSVSTLTIQRTQQEDSAVYLCASSLNLGGGKLFFGSGTQLSVL.

V is TRBV30 and J is TRBJ1-2; D gene uncertain. Trimming cost V 4 bases and J 4 bases, with 10 bases left between them. The CDR3 totals 12 residues. From germline, CDR1 is GTSNPN and CDR2 SVGIG (reference sequence). The CDR3 here is CAWTGESYGYTF. For the CDR3, the DNA is TGTGCCTGGACCGGGGAGTCCTATGGCTACACCTTC.

This clonotype was detected once. The chain links TRBV2 to TRBJ1-4; TRBD1 is a possible D gene (6 bases). Germline-derived CDR1 and CDR2 are SNHLY and FYNNEI. This CDR3 spans 14 amino acids. V was pared by 5 bases and J by 8 bases, with 15 bases between. The CDR3 bases are TGTGCCAGCAGTCCCTCCCGGGGGGGCGAAAAACTGTTTTTT. This codes for CASSPSRGGEKLFF. Full variable domain (rest looked up from reference TRBV2 and TRBJ1-4): EPEVTQTPSHQVTQMGQEVILRCVPISNHLYFYWYRQILGQKVEFLVSFYNNEISEKSEIFDDQFSVERPDGSNFTLKIRSTKLEDSAMYFCASSPSRGGEKLFFGSGTQLSVL.

This clonotype was seen a few times. V is TRBV24-1 and J is TRBJ2-6, with 14 bases lining up with TRBD2. V trimming: 6 bases; J trimming: 3 bases; junction bases outside the gene matches: 3. The CDR3 consists of 17 residues. The germline gives CDR1 KGHDR, CDR2 SFDVKD. This chain's CDR3 is CATSKTSGGGGANVLTF. The CDR3 bases are TGTGCCACCAGTAAGACTAGCGGGGGGGGTGGGGCCAACGTCCTGACTTTC.

This clonotype was seen a handful of times. The V gene is TRBV5-1, the J gene TRBJ2-3; D is unresolved. CDR3 length: 12 amino acids. Trimming removed 5 bases from V and 5 bases from J, with 9 bases in between. Germline CDR1 reads SGHRS; CDR2 reads YFSETQ. CDR3: CASRREEDTQYF. The CDR3 DNA is TGCGCCAGCAGGCGTGAGGAAGATACGCAGTATTTT.

The chain couples TRBV7-9 to TRBJ2-7; 8 nucleotides agree with TRBD1. The CDR3 has 14 amino acids. In germline, CDR1 is SEHNR, CDR2 FQNEAQ (reference sequence). After removal of 5 bases from V and 5 bases from J, the junction contained 8 bases not matched to a gene. The chain's CDR3 is CASSHLDRVNEQYF. The CDR3 bases are TGTGCCAGCAGCCATTTGGACAGGGTCAACGAGCAGTACTTC.

The CDR3 DNA follows: TGTGCCAGCAGTTACAGGGGTTCACAGGGAAAGGAACTGGATGGCTACACCTTC. It yields the protein CASSYRGSQGKELDGYTF. The chain links TRBV6-5 to TRBJ1-2; perhaps TRBD1 as D (6 bases). CDR3 length equals 18 residues. Trimming removed 2 bases from V and 6 bases from J, with 25 bases in between. Germline CDR1 MNHEY, CDR2 SVGAGI.

The J gene is TRBJ2-2, the V gene TRBV20-1; D is unclear. Germline assignment: CDR1 DFQATT and CDR2 SNEGSKA (reference sequence). V lost 2 bases and J lost 0, with 4 bases in between. The CDR3 spans 13 residues. CDR3 sequence (DNA): TGCAGTGCTAGATCGCCGAACACCGGGGAGCTGTTTTTT. Protein product: CSARSPNTGELFF.

The V gene is TRBV20-1, the J gene TRBJ2-7; TRBD2 aligns across 12 bases. There are 14 residues in the CDR3. V lost 3 bases to trimming and J lost 4 bases; unmatched junction nucleotides: 4. The germline CDR1 and CDR2 sequences are DFQATT and SNEGSKA (reference sequence). The CDR3 region is CSARTSGSGYEQYF. The CDR3 DNA follows: TGCAGTGCTAGGACTAGCGGGAGTGGGTACGAGCAGTACTTC.

The chain is built from TRBV7-8 and TRBJ2-5; 10 bases line up with TRBD1. Germline-derived CDR1 and CDR2 are SGHVS and FQNEAQ. The CDR3 is 16 amino acids. The J segment lost 5 bases and the V segment lost 4 bases, leaving 10 bases of the junction unmatched. The CDR3 DNA reads as TGTGCCAGCAGCTCCTTTGACAGGGGGCTGGGGGAGACCCAGTACTTC. The encoded protein is CASSSFDRGLGETQYF.

The chain recombines TRBV5-1 with TRBJ2-4; D gene uncertain. The germline gives CDR1 SGHRS, CDR2 YFSETQ. CDR3 length equals 13 residues. V was cut by 4 bases and J by 5 bases, with 10 bases left in between. The DNA for the CDR3 is TGCGCCAGCAGCCCCGACCGCCAAAACATTCAGTACTTC. Its protein product is CASSPDRQNIQYF.

The gene calls are TRBV29-1 and TRBJ1-3, with 8 bases fitting TRBD1. This CDR3 comprises 15 residues. CDR1 is SQVTM and CDR2 is ANQGSEA in the germline V gene. With 1 base clipped from V and 4 bases from J, the junction kept 6 bases outside the gene matches. The CDR3 is CSVEGARTGGNTIYF. The DNA for the CDR3 is TGCAGCGTTGAAGGGGCTAGGACAGGGGGAAACACCATATATTTT. Supplemented by reference TRBV29-1 and TRBJ1-3, the full variable domain reads SAVISQKPSRDICQRGTSLTIQCQVDSQVTMMFWYRQQPGQSLTLIATANQGSEATYESGFVIDKFPISRPNLTFSTLTVSNMSPEDSSIYLCSVEGARTGGNTIYFGEGSWLTVV.

The chain's CDR3 is CASSSTTWGEQYF. The CDR3 DNA reads TGTGCCAGCAGCTCGACGACCTGGGGCGAGCAGTACTTC. The chain combines TRBV7-3 with TRBJ2-7; D gene ambiguous. The CDR3 is 13 amino acids. Germline lookup yields CDR1 SGHTA and CDR2 FQGTGA. The V end was cut by 4 bases, the J end by 6 bases, with 13 bases between.